This T cell receptor (beta chain) was recorded in a study of T-cell memory formation after mild COVID-19. Study as a whole: TCR clusters were mostly confined to one donor each.

MiXCR was run by TCRdb on the 5' RACE reads, yielding one entry per CDR3 protein. The table records around 420,000 distinct CDR3 sequences, more than 20% of them present only once. V was shortened by 2 bases and J by 5 bases, with 7 bases between the two germline ends. CDR3 length: 13 residues. The germline V gene has CDR1 MNHEY and CDR2 SVGAGI. This receptor was obtained from an adult woman who had mild COVID-19 (a few samples of this study predate the infection). Cell type and time point are not known. V gene TRBV6-5 combines with J gene TRBJ1-5, with no clear D. The sample was PBMCs or a T cell subset sorted from them (not recorded which). CDR3 sequence: CASSYRVDQPQHF. Here the CDR3 DNA reads TGTGCCAGCAGTTACAGAGTCGATCAGCCCCAGCATTTT.